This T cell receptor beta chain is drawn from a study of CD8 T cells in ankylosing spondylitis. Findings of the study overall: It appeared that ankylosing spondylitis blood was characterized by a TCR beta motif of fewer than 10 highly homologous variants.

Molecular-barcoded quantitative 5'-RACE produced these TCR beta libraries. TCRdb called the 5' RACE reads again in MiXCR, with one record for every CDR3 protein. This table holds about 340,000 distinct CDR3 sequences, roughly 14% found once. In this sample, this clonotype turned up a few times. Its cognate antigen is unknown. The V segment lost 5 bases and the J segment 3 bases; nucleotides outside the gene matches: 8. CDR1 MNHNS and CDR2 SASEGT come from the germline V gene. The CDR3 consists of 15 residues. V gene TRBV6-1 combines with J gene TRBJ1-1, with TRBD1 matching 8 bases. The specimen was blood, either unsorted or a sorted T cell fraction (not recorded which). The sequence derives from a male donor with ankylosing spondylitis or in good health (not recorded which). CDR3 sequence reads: CASSRQGRGDTEAFF. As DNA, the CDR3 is TGTGCCAGCAGTCGACAGGGGCGAGGGGACACTGAAGCTTTCTTT.